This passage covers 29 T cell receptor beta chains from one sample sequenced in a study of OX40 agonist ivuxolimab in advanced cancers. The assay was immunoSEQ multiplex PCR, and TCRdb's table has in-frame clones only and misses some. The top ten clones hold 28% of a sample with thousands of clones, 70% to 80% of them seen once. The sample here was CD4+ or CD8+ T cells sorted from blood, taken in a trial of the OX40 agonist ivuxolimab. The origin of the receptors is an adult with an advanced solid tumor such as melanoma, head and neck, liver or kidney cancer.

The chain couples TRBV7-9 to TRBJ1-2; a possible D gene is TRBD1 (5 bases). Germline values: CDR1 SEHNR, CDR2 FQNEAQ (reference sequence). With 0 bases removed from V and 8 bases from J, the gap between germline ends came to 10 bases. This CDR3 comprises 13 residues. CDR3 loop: CASSLAGHVGYTF. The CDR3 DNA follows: TGTGCCAGCAGCTTAGCGGGGCACGTAGGCTACACCTTC.

The CDR3 region has the DNA TGTGCCAGCAGCTCCCGGGACAGAGACACTGAAGCTTTCTTT. Translating it yields CASSSRDRDTEAFF. The chain employs TRBV7-9 and TRBJ1-1, with 7 positions matching TRBD1. There are 14 residues in the CDR3. The ends lost 4 bases at V and 3 bases at J; junction bases unmatched: 5. Germline CDR1 is SEHNR and CDR2 is FQNEAQ (reference sequence).

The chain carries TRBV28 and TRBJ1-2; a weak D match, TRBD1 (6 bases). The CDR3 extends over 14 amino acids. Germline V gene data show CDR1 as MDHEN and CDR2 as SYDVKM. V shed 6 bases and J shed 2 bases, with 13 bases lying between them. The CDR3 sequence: CASRVRDTNYGYTF. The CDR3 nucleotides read TGTGCCAGCAGAGTGCGGGACACCAACTATGGCTACACCTTC.

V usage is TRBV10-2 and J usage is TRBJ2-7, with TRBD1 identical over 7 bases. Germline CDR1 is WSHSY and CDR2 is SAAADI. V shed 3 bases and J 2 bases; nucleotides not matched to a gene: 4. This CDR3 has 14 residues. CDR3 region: CASSETGDPYEQYF. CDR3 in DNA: TGCGCCAGCAGTGAAACAGGGGACCCCTACGAGCAGTACTTC.

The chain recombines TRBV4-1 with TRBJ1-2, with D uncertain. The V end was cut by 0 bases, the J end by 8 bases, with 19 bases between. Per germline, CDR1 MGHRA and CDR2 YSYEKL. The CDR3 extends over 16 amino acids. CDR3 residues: CASSQEVDTWVGGYTF. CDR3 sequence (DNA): TGCGCCAGCAGCCAAGAGGTCGACACCTGGGTAGGGGGCTACACCTTC.

Written as DNA, the CDR3 is TGTGCCAGCAGCCGAATCTTCCCCACAGATACGCAGTATTTT. This codes for CASSRIFPTDTQYF. J is TRBJ2-3 and V is TRBV7-9; D is uncertain. V was cut by 5 bases and J by 2 bases, with 11 bases left in between. This CDR3 has 14 amino acids. CDR1 SEHNR and CDR2 FQNEAQ come from the germline V gene (reference sequence). Filled out from reference TRBV7-9 and TRBJ2-3, the complete variable domain reads DTGVSQNPRHKITKRGQNVTFRCDPISEHNRLYWYRQTLGQGPEFLTYFQNEAQLEKSRLLSDRFSAERPKGSFSTLEIQRTEQGDSAMYLCASSRIFPTDTQYFGPGTRLTVL.

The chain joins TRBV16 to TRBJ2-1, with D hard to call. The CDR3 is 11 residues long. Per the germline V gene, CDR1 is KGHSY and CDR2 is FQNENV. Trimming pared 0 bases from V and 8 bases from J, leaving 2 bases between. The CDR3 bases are TGTGCCAGCAGCCAATCGGATGAGCAGTTCTTC. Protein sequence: CASSQSDEQFF.

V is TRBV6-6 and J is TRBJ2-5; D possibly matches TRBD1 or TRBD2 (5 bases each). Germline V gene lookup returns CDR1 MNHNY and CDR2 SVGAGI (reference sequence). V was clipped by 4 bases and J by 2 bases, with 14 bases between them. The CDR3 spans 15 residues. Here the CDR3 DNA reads TGTGCCAGCAGTTTTTCCGGGACGGAACAAGAGACCCAGTACTTC. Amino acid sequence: CASSFSGTEQETQYF.

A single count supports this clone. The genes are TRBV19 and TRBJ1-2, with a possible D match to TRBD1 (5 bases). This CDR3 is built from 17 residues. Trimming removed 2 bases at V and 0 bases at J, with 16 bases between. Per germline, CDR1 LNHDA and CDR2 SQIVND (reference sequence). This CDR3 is CASSISIGTPANYGYTF. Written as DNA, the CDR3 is TGTGCCAGTAGTATATCCATTGGGACGCCTGCTAACTATGGCTACACCTTC.

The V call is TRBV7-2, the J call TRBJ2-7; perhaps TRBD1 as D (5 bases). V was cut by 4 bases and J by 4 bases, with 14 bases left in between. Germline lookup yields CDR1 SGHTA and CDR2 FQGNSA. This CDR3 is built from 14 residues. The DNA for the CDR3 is TGTGCCAGCAGCTCCACAGGTTCCACGTACGAGCAGTACTTC. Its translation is CASSSTGSTYEQYF.

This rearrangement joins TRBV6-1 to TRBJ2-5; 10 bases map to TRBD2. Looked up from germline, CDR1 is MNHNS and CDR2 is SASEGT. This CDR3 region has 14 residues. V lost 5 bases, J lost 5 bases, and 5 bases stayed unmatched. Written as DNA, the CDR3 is TGTGCCAGCAGTAGCGGGAGGGGGCGGGAGACCCAGTACTTC. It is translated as CASSSGRGRETQYF.

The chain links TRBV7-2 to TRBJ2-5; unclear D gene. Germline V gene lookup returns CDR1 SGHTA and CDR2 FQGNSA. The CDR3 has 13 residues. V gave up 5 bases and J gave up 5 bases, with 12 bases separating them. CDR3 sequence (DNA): TGTGCCAGCAGCGGTTGGCTTCCCGAGACCCAGTACTTC. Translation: CASSGWLPETQYF.

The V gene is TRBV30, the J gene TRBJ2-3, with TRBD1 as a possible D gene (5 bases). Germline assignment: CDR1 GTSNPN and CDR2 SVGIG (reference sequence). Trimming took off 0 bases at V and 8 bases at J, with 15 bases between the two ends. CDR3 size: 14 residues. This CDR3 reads CAWSVLSRVPTQYF. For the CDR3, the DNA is TGTGCCTGGAGTGTACTCTCCAGGGTCCCTACGCAGTATTTT.

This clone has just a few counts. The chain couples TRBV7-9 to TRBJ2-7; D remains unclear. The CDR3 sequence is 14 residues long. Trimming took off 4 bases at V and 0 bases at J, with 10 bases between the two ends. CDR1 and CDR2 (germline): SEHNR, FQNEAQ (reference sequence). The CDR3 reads CASSSMEFSYEQYF. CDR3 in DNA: TGTGCCAGCAGCTCCATGGAGTTCTCCTACGAGCAGTACTTC. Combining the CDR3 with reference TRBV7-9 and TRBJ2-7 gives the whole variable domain DTGVSQNPRHKITKRGQNVTFRCDPISEHNRLYWYRQTLGQGPEFLTYFQNEAQLEKSRLLSDRFSAERPKGSFSTLEIQRTEQGDSAMYLCASSSMEFSYEQYFGPGTRLTVT.

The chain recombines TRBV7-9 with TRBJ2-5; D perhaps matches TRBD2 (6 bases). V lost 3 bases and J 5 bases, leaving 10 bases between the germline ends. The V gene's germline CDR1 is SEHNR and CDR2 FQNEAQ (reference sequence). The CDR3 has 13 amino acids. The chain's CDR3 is CASSFGGDETQYF. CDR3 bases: TGTGCCAGCAGCTTTGGCGGGGATGAGACCCAGTACTTC.

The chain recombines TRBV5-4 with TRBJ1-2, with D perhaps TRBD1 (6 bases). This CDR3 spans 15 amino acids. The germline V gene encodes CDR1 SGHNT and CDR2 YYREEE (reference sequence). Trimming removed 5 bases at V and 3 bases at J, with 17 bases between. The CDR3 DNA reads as TGTGCCAGCAGTGACGGGACCGGGGGCGACTATGGCTACACCTTC. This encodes CASSDGTGGDYGYTF.

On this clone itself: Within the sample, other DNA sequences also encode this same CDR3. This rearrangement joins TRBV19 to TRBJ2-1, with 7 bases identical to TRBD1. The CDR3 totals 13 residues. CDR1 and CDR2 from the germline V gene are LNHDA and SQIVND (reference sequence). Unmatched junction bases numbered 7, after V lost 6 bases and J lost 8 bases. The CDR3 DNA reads TGTGCCAGTAGGCGACAGGGAGACTATGAGCAGTTCTTC. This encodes CASRRQGDYEQFF.

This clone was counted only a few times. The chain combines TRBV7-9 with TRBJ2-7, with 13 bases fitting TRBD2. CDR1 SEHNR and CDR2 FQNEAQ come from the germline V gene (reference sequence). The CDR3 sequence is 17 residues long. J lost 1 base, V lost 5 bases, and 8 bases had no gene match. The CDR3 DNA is TGTGCCAGCAGCCCTCCGGGACTAGCGGGACTATCCTACGAGCAGTACTTC. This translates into CASSPPGLAGLSYEQYF.

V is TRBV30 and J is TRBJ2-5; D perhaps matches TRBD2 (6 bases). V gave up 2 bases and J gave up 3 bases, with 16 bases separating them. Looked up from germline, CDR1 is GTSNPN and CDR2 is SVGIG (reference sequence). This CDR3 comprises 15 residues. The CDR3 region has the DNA TGTGCCTGGAGTCTGGAGGTGGGGGGTGAAGAGACCCAGTACTTC. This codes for CAWSLEVGGEETQYF.

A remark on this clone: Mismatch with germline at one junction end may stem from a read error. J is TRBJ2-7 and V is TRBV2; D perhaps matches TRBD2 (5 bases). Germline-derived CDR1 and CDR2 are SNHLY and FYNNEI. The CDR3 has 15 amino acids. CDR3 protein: CAGSEEVLVSYEQYF. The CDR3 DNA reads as TGTGCCGGCAGTGAAGAAGTACTAGTTTCCTACGAGCAGTACTTC. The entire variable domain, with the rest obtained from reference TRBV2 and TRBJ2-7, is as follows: EPEVTQTPSHQVTQMGQEVILRCVPISNHLYFYWYRQILGQKVEFLVSFYNNEISEKSEIFDDQFSVERPDGSNFTLKIRSTKLEDSAMYFCAGSEEVLVSYEQYFGPGTRLTVT.

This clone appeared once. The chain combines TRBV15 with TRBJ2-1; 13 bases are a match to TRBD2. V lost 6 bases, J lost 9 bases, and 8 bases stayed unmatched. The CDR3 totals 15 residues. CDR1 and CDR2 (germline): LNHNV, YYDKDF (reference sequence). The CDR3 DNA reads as TGTGCCACCAGTAGTACTAGCGGGAGGGCCGGTGAGCAGTTCTTC. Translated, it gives CATSSTSGRAGEQFF.

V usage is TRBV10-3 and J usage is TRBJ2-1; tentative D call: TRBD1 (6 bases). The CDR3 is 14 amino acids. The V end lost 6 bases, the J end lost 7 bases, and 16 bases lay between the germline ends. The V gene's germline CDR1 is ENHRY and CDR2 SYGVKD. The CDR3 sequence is CAISPDLRGNEQFF. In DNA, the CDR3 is TGTGCCATCAGCCCGGACTTAAGGGGGAATGAGCAGTTCTTC.

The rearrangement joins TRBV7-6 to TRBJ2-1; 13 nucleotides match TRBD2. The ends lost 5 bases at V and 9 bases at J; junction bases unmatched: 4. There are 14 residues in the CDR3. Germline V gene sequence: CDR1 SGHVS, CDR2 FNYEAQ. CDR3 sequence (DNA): TGTGCCAGCAGCAGACTAGCGGGAGGCGTTGAGCAGTTCTTC. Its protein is CASSRLAGGVEQFF.

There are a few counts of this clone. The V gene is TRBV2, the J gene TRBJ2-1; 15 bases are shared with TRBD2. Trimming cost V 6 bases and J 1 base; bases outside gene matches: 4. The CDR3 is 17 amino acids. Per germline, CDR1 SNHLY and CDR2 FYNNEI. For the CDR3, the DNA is TGTGCCAGCAGGGGGGGACTAGCGGGAGGATCCTACAATGAGCAGTTCTTC. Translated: CASRGGLAGGSYNEQFF.

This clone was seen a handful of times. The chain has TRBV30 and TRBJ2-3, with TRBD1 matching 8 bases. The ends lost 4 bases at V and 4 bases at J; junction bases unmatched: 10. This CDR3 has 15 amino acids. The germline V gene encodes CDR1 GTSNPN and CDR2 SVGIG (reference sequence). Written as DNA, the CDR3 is TGTGCCTGGACCGACGGACAGGGCCTTGCAGATACGCAGTATTTT. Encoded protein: CAWTDGQGLADTQYF.

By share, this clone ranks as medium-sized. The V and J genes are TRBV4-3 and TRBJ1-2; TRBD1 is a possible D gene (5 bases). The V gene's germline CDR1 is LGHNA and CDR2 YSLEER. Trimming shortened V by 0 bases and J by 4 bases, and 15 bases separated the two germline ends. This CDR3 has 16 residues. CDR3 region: CASSQDRQSSSYGYTF. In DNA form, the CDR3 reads TGCGCCAGCAGCCAAGATCGACAGAGCAGCTCCTATGGCTACACCTTC.

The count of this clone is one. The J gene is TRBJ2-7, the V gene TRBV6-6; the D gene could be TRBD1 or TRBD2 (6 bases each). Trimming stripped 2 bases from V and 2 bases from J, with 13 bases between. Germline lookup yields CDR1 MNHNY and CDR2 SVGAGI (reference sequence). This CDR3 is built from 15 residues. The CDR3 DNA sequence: TGTGCCAGCAGTTACCTAGAGGGGGGAACCTACGAGCAGTACTTC. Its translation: CASSYLEGGTYEQYF.

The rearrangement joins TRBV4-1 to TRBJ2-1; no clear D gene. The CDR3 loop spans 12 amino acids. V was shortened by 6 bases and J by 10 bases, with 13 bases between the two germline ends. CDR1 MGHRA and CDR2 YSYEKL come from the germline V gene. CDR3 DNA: TGCGCCAGCAGGGCGCCAACACAGGAGCAGTTCTTC. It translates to CASRAPTQEQFF.

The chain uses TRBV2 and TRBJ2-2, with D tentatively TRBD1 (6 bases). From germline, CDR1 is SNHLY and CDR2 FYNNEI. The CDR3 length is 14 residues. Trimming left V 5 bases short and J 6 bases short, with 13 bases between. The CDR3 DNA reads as TGTGCCAGCAGTACAGGGATGTTATCCGGGGAGCTGTTTTTT. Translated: CASSTGMLSGELFF.